This T cell receptor (beta chain) derives from a study of T cell changes during pregnancy in multiple sclerosis (dated by TCRdb to between 2018 and 2021). About the investigation overall: The study examined how the T cell repertoire changed over the course of pregnancy in women with multiple sclerosis.

CDR1 is given as SGHNT and CDR2 as YYREEE, both from the germline V gene (reference sequence). Including the terminal cysteine and phenylalanine, the CDR3 comprises 17 residues. The DNA shown is the 51-base CDR3, in frame from base 1. V and J are trimmed by 4 bases and 2 bases, and the gene matches miss 12 bases of the junction. The method behind the library was the immunoSEQ multiplex PCR assay. TCRdb stores this immuneACCESS table with in-frame sequences only. Part of the clones is absent; in the studies checked, under half of the shortfall reflects unresolved V genes, and no reason is known for the rest. The sample contains around 60,000 clones, roughly 96% of them found a single time. The ten largest clones capture under 2.5% of the sample. Regarding this clone: The antigen this receptor binds is unknown. Base quality data are lacking; no much larger clone is found one base away.

This specimen consisted of CD8+ T cells from peripheral blood mononuclear cells, obtained after pregnancy. The sequence is built from TRBV5-4 and TRBJ2-1, and 7 junction bases match TRBD1. The receptor was derived from a female donor with multiple sclerosis, enrolled in a pregnancy study. This receptor has the CDR3 CASSRIPRDSAYNEQFF. The DNA sequence is given as TGTGCCAGCAGCCGAATCCCCCGGGACAGCGCCTACAATGAGCAGTTCTTC. The entire variable domain, with the stretches around the CDR3 drawn from the reference TRBV5-4 and TRBJ2-1 proteins, is ETGVTQSPTHLIKTRGQQVTLRCSSQSGHNTVSWYQQALGQGPQFIFQYYREEENGRGNFPPRFSGLQFPNYSSELNVNALELDDSALYLCASSRIPRDSAYNEQFFGPGTRLTVL.